The source of this T cell receptor (beta chain) is a study of T cells expressing NK-cell markers. The wider study: Seropositivity for HCMV was found in seven of the eight sequenced donors, with one seronegative.

TCRdb reprocessed the 5' RACE reads and reports one entry per CDR3 protein, with no DNA. The sample totals 300,000 to 450,000 distinct CDR3 sequences. Germline V gives CDR1 SGHAT, CDR2 FQNNGV. This CDR3 is 17 amino acids long. The chain recombines TRBV11-2 with TRBJ2-4; the D call of TRBD1 rests on TCRdb alone, since no DNA is present to check it. The source material was blood T cells: a sorted CD56 or NKG2C T cell subset, CD4+ or CD8+ T cells, or bulk PBMC T cells (not recorded which). The sequence derives from a man between 18 and 69 years old in good health. The CDR3 sequence is CASSLQRGAVAKNIQYF.